One and the same sample provided the 30 T cell receptor beta chains below, sequenced in a study of blood T cell repertoires in COVID-19. TCRdb keeps only in-frame clones here, not all; method: immunoSEQ multiplex PCR. Found here are around 200,000 clones, approximately 88% of them singletons; the top ten hold around 7%. The sequenced sample consisted of peripheral blood. These receptors were obtained from a man aged 40-55 years with acute or convalescent COVID-19.

V is TRBV7-8 and J is TRBJ1-1, with 9 nucleotides matching TRBD1. The CDR3 is 15 residues long. Germline V CDR1 and CDR2: SGHVS, FQNEAQ. Trimming took 5 bases from V and 6 from J; bases not matched to a gene: 10. CDR3 region: CASSKRGDRDSEAFF. The DNA for the CDR3 is TGTGCCAGCAGCAAGAGGGGGGACAGGGACTCTGAAGCTTTCTTT. Using reference TRBV7-8 and TRBJ1-1 for the parts outside the CDR3, the full variable domain is GAGVSQSPRYKVAKRGQDVALRCDPISGHVSLFWYQQALGQGPEFLTYFQNEAQLDKSGLPSDRFFAERPEGSVSTLKIQRTQQEDSAVYLCASSKRGDRDSEAFFGQGTRLTVV.

V and J are TRBV28 and TRBJ1-6; no clear D gene. V lost 6 bases and J 9 bases, leaving 12 bases between the germline ends. Germline V lookup: CDR1 MDHEN, CDR2 SYDVKM. The CDR3 has 13 residues. The CDR3 bases are TGTGCCAGCAGGTCCATCCCCATTTCACCCCTCCACTTT. Translating it yields CASRSIPISPLHF.

This sequence joins TRBV18 and TRBJ1-4; TRBD1 might be the D (6 bases). In germline, CDR1 is KGHSH, CDR2 LQKENI. V was pared by 4 bases and J by 6 bases, with 15 bases between. The CDR3 has 15 amino acids. As DNA, the CDR3 is TGTGCCAGCTCACTCCTACAGGGTATCGATGAAAAACTGTTTTTT. Its protein is CASSLLQGIDEKLFF.

The chain has TRBV10-2 and TRBJ2-2; the D is unclear. The CDR3 has 14 amino acids. The germline V and J ends were trimmed by 6 bases and 3 bases, with 11 bases remaining between them. The germline V gene encodes CDR1 WSHSY and CDR2 SAAADI. CDR3 residues: CASSYLSYTGELFF. In DNA form, the CDR3 reads TGCGCCAGCAGCTACCTTTCTTACACCGGGGAGCTGTTTTTT.

J is TRBJ2-2 and V is TRBV6-2 or TRBV6-3, with 8 bases that match TRBD1. The CDR3 runs to 16 residues. CDR1 is MNHEY and CDR2 is SVGEGT in the germline V gene. V was clipped by 5 bases and J by 5 bases; unmatched bases: 10. CDR3 DNA: TGTGCCAGCAGTCTCCGCGGACAGGGTTGGACCGGGGAGCTGTTTTTT. Protein sequence: CASSLRGQGWTGELFF.

This clone was seen a few times. The rearrangement joins TRBV6-5 to TRBJ2-7, with 8 positions matching TRBD1. V dropped 2 bases and J dropped 3; count of bases not matched to a gene: 3. Germline V lookup: CDR1 MNHEY, CDR2 SVGAGI. CDR3 length: 14 residues. CDR3 sequence (DNA): TGTGCCAGCAGTTACACAGGGGGGAACTACGAGCAGTACTTC. Amino acids: CASSYTGGNYEQYF.

The rearrangement uses TRBV19 and TRBJ2-1; 10 bases map to TRBD2. The V gene end was trimmed by 11 bases and the J gene end by 7 bases; junction bases not matched to a gene: 11. The CDR3 runs to 14 residues. Germline loops: CDR1 LNHDA, CDR2 SQIVND (reference sequence). CDR3 loop: CAASLAGGGNEQFF. In nucleotides, the CDR3 is TGTGCCGCCTCATTAGCGGGGGGCGGGAATGAGCAGTTCTTC. Based on the CDR3 plus reference TRBV19 and TRBJ2-1, the full variable domain is DGGITQSPKYLFRKEGQNVTLSCEQNLNHDAMYWYRQDPGQGLRLIYYSQIVNDFQKGDIAEGYSVSREKKESFPLTVTSAQKNPTAFYLCAASLAGGGNEQFFGPGTRLTVL.

V usage is TRBV7-8 and J usage is TRBJ1-1; 8 positions agree with TRBD1. Germline loops: CDR1 SGHVS, CDR2 FQNEAQ. The CDR3 length is 17 residues. With V trimmed by 5 bases and J by 1 base, 12 bases remained unmatched. The CDR3 here is CASSETGVVLKNTEAFF. The CDR3 bases are TGTGCCAGCAGCGAGACAGGGGTCGTGCTTAAGAACACTGAAGCTTTCTTT. The full variable domain, its missing parts supplied by reference TRBV7-8 and TRBJ1-1, is GAGVSQSPRYKVAKRGQDVALRCDPISGHVSLFWYQQALGQGPEFLTYFQNEAQLDKSGLPSDRFFAERPEGSVSTLKIQRTQQEDSAVYLCASSETGVVLKNTEAFFGQGTRLTVV.

The chain uses TRBV11-1 and TRBJ1-1; 7 bases map to TRBD1. Germline V gene sequence: CDR1 SGHAT, CDR2 FQDESV (reference sequence). The CDR3 is 12 residues long. Trimming removed 4 bases from V and 8 bases from J; junction bases left unmatched: 4. The DNA of the CDR3 is TGTGCCAGCAGCTCAGGGGGGTTCGAAGCTTTCTTT. It encodes CASSSGGFEAFF.

This chain connects TRBV29-1 to TRBJ2-1, with D perhaps TRBD2 (6 bases). The CDR3 spans 16 residues. Germline CDR1 reads SQVTM; CDR2 reads ANQGSEA. The V and J ends lost 6 bases and 0 bases respectively, with 18 bases between them. CDR3 nucleotides: TGCAGCGTCCCCTGGATGGGGGGAAGCTCCTACAATGAGCAGTTCTTC. This sequence encodes CSVPWMGGSSYNEQFF.

The V and J genes are TRBV5-1 and TRBJ1-2; 8 bases line up with TRBD1. V lost 3 bases and J lost 4; bases outside the gene matches: 5. Germline CDR1 reads SGHRS; CDR2 reads YFSETQ. The CDR3 loop spans 14 amino acids. The CDR3 sequence: CASSSSGGGYGYTF. The CDR3 DNA is TGCGCCAGCAGCTCCTCAGGGGGCGGCTATGGCTACACCTTC.

V usage is TRBV5-4 and J usage is TRBJ1-2; 9 bases fit TRBD1. Germline V CDR1 and CDR2: SGHNT, YYREEE (reference sequence). This CDR3 is built from 17 residues. J lost 0 bases, V lost 4 bases, and 10 bases had no gene match. Here the CDR3 reads CASSRTTGGVTNYGYTF. The CDR3 DNA sequence: TGTGCCAGCAGCCGGACGACAGGGGGAGTTACTAACTATGGCTACACCTTC.

The V gene is TRBV7-8, the J gene TRBJ1-2; 10 bases fit TRBD1. Germline values: CDR1 SGHVS, CDR2 FQNEAQ. With 5 bases clipped from V and 3 bases from J, the junction kept 12 bases outside the gene matches. This CDR3 contains 17 residues. The CDR3 here is CASSIGTGADLDYGYTF. The CDR3, as DNA: TGTGCCAGCAGCATCGGGACAGGGGCCGACCTTGACTATGGCTACACCTTC.

The chain carries TRBV6-2 or TRBV6-3 and TRBJ1-2; 10 nucleotides agree with TRBD1. Germline V gene lookup returns CDR1 MNHEY and CDR2 SVGEGT. The CDR3 runs 15 residues. The V gene end was trimmed by 6 bases and the J gene end by 1 base; junction bases not matched to a gene: 5. Written as DNA, the CDR3 is TGTGCCAGCAGCTTGACAGGGGGCGATAACTATGGCTACACCTTC. The encoded protein is CASSLTGGDNYGYTF.

The chain employs TRBV28 and TRBJ2-7, with D unresolved. Germline V gene lookup returns CDR1 MDHEN and CDR2 SYDVKM. The CDR3 loop spans 11 amino acids. Trimming stripped 3 bases from V and 5 bases from J, with 5 bases between. In DNA form, the CDR3 reads TGTGCCAGCAGTTTCTTCCACGAGCAGTACTTC. It specifies CASSFFHEQYF.

This clone occurred a few times. The V call is TRBV5-1, the J call TRBJ1-1, with D uncertain. CDR3 length: 14 amino acids. Looked up from germline, CDR1 is SGHRS and CDR2 is YFSETQ. V was cut by 3 bases and J by 0 bases, with 9 bases left in between. The CDR3 loop is CASSSTTVNTEAFF. Here the CDR3 DNA reads TGCGCCAGCAGCTCTACGACTGTGAACACTGAAGCTTTCTTT.

The chain links TRBV7-3 to TRBJ2-2, with TRBD2 identical over 11 bases. V trimming: 5 bases; J trimming: 6 bases; junction bases outside the gene matches: 5. This CDR3 contains 15 residues. The germline V gene has CDR1 SGHTA and CDR2 FQGTGA. The DNA of the CDR3 is TGTGCCAGCAGCCCCGGGACTAGCGGTCCCGGGGAGCTGTTTTTT. This codes for CASSPGTSGPGELFF.

This chain links TRBV10-2 with TRBJ2-3; TRBD2 matches 10 bases. In germline, CDR1 is WSHSY, CDR2 SAAADI. The CDR3 has 14 residues. After removal of 6 bases from V and 5 bases from J, the junction contained 5 bases not matched to a gene. CDR3 sequence reads: CASRSSGGVDTQYF. CDR3 nucleotides: TGCGCCAGCAGATCGAGCGGGGGGGTAGATACGCAGTATTTT.

This chain connects TRBV29-1 to TRBJ2-1; TRBD1 is a possible D gene (5 bases). V lost 7 bases, J lost 2 bases, and 15 bases lay in between. The CDR3 length is 14 residues. Germline V lookup: CDR1 SQVTM, CDR2 ANQGSEA. CDR3 nucleotides: TGCAGCGCCCTGACAGTTACACCCTACAATGAGCAGTTCTTC. The encoded protein is CSALTVTPYNEQFF.

This clone has only a few counts. The chain joins TRBV6-6 to TRBJ2-3, with D unresolved. CDR1 is MNHNY, CDR2 SVGAGI, per germline (reference sequence). The CDR3 spans 15 residues. Trimming took off 5 bases at V and 1 base at J, with 13 bases between the two ends. In nucleotides, the CDR3 is TGTGCCAGCAGTGCCGGTCCTCGGGGCACAGATACGCAGTATTTT. Amino acids: CASSAGPRGTDTQYF.

The count of this clone is one. The chain carries TRBV25-1 and TRBJ1-4, with TRBD1 as a possible D gene (5 bases). The CDR3 consists of 11 residues. Germline CDR1 is MGHDK and CDR2 is SYGVNS. V dropped 3 bases and J dropped 12 bases, with 8 bases sitting between them. This CDR3 is CASSDNRQLFF. CDR3 nucleotides: TGTGCCAGCAGTGACAACAGGCAACTGTTTTTT.

The chain links TRBV10-3 to TRBJ2-4, with 7 bases lining up with TRBD1. Germline V CDR1 and CDR2: ENHRY, SYGVKD. The CDR3 is 15 residues long. J was trimmed by 1 base and V by 2 bases; bases with no gene match: 2. CDR3 loop: CAISEDRAAKNIQYF. The DNA of the CDR3 is TGTGCCATCAGTGAGGACAGGGCTGCCAAAAACATTCAGTACTTC.

V and J are TRBV5-1 and TRBJ1-4, with 10 nucleotides matching TRBD1. The ends lost 3 bases at V and 8 bases at J; junction bases unmatched: 10. CDR1 and CDR2 (germline): SGHRS, YFSETQ. The CDR3 sequence is 16 residues long. In DNA, the CDR3 is TGCGCCAGCAGCTCCTTCGGACAGGGGGAGGGAGAAAAACTGTTTTTT. It yields the protein CASSSFGQGEGEKLFF. Combining the CDR3 with reference TRBV5-1 and TRBJ1-4 gives the whole variable domain KAGVTQTPRYLIKTRGQQVTLSCSPISGHRSVSWYQQTPGQGLQFLFEYFSETQRNKGNFPGRFSGRQFSNSRSEMNVSTLELGDSALYLCASSSFGQGEGEKLFFGSGTQLSVL.

The chain uses TRBV7-9 and TRBJ1-2, with D possibly being TRBD1 (6 bases). Germline CDR1 and CDR2: SEHNR and FQNEAQ (reference sequence). The CDR3 covers 14 residues. The germline V and J ends were trimmed by 5 bases and 6 bases, with 16 bases remaining between them. CDR3 DNA: TGTGCCAGCAGCCGCGGGGGCGCGATTAATGGCTACACCTTC. Its protein product is CASSRGGAINGYTF.

The chain couples TRBV5-1 to TRBJ1-5; TRBD1 is a possible D gene (6 bases). CDR1 SGHRS and CDR2 YFSETQ come from the germline V gene. V dropped 4 bases and J dropped 7 bases, with 12 bases sitting between them. The CDR3 runs 13 residues. The CDR3 sequence is CASSQNRDQPQHF. The CDR3 bases are TGCGCCAGCAGCCAAAACAGGGACCAGCCCCAGCATTTT.

V gene TRBV19 combines with J gene TRBJ2-2; 12 bases agree with TRBD2. Germline V gene sequence: CDR1 LNHDA, CDR2 SQIVND (reference sequence). V gave up 7 bases and J gave up 1 base; unmatched junction bases: 7. The CDR3 runs to 17 residues. In DNA, the CDR3 is TGTGCCAGTACCCTAGCGGGGGGGCCTAGGAACACCGGGGAGCTGTTTTTT. Protein product: CASTLAGGPRNTGELFF.

The chain uses TRBV6-1 and TRBJ1-2; a possible D gene is TRBD1 (6 bases). Germline CDR1 MNHNS, CDR2 SASEGT. The CDR3 is 15 residues long. Trimming took off 2 bases at V and 3 bases at J, with 13 bases between the two ends. CDR3 in amino acids: CASSESVGGDYGYTF. In DNA, the CDR3 is TGTGCCAGCAGTGAATCTGTTGGGGGCGACTATGGCTACACCTTC.

The chain combines TRBV15 with TRBJ1-1, with D possibly TRBD1 on 5 matching bases. Trimming shortened V by 5 bases and J by 5 bases, and 15 bases separated the two germline ends. The germline gives CDR1 LNHNV, CDR2 YYDKDF (reference sequence). The CDR3 spans 14 residues. CDR3 in amino acids: CATSLWAGRTEAFF. CDR3 in DNA: TGTGCCACCAGCTTATGGGCAGGGCGGACTGAAGCTTTCTTT.

This clone was seen a few times. The V and J genes are TRBV28 and TRBJ2-7, with TRBD1 matching over 10 bases. Trimming removed 10 bases from V and 7 bases from J; junction bases left unmatched: 7. The CDR3 runs 12 residues. CDR1 and CDR2 from the germline V gene are MDHEN and SYDVKM. In nucleotides, the CDR3 is TGTGCCACCCGACAGGGGGCGAAGGAGCAGTACTTC. Protein sequence: CATRQGAKEQYF.

This chain joins TRBV11-2 and TRBJ1-1; no reliable D call. Deletions cut 5 bases from V and 0 bases from J, with 13 bases between. CDR1 is SGHAT, CDR2 FQNNGV, per germline. The CDR3 extends over 15 amino acids. The CDR3 DNA reads as TGTGCCAGCAGCCCCCGAAGCCCTGTGAACACTGAAGCTTTCTTT. Its translation: CASSPRSPVNTEAFF.